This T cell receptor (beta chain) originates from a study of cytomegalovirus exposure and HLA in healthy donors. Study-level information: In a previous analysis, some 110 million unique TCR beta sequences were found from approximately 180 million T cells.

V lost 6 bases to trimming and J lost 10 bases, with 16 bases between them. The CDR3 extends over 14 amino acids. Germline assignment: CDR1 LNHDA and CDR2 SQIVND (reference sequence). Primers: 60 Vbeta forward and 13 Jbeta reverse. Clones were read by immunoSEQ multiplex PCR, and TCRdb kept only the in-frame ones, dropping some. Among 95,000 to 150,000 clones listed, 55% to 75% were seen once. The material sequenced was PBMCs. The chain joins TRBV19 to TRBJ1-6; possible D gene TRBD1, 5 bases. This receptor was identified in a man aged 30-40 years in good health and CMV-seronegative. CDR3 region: CASSTPLRGSPLHF. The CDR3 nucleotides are TGTGCCAGTAGCACTCCTCTGCGGGGGTCACCCCTCCACTTT.